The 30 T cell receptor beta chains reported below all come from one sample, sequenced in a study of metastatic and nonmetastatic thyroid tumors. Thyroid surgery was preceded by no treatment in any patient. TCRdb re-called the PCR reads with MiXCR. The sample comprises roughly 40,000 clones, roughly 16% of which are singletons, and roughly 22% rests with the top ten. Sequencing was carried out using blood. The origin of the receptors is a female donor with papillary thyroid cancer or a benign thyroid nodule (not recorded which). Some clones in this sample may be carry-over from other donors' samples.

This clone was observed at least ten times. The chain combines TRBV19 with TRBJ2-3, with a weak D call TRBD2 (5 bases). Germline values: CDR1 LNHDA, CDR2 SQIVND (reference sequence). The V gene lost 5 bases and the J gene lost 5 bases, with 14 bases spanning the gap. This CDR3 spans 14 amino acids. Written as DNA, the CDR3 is TGTGCCAGTAGTCTCTCACTAGTCAAAGATACGCAGTATTTT. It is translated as CASSLSLVKDTQYF.

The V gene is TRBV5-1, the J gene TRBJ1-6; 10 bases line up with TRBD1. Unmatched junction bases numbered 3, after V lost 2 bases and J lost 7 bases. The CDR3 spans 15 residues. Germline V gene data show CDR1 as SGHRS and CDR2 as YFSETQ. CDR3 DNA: TGCGCCAGCAGCTTAGAGGGACAGGGGAATTCACCCCTCCACTTT. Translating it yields CASSLEGQGNSPLHF.

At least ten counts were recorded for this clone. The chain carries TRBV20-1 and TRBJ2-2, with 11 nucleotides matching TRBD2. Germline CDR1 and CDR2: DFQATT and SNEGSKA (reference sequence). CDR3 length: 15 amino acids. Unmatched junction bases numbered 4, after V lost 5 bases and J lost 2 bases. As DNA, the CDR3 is TGCAGTGCTCGGACTAGCGGGCAAAACACCGGGGAGCTGTTTTTT. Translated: CSARTSGQNTGELFF.

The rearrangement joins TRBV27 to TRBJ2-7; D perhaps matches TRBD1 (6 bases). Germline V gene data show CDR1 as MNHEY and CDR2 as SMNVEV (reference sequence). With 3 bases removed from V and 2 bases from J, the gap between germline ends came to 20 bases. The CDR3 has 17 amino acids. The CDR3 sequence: CASSFSAQAGVAYEQYF. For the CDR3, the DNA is TGTGCCAGCAGTTTCTCAGCCCAGGCAGGGGTAGCCTACGAGCAGTACTTC.

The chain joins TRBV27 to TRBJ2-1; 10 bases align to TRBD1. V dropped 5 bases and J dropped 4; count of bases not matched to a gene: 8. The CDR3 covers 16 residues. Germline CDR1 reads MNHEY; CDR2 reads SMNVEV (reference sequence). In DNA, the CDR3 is TGTGCCAGCAGTAACTCCTGGACAGGGGGATACAATGAGCAGTTCTTC. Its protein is CASSNSWTGGYNEQFF.

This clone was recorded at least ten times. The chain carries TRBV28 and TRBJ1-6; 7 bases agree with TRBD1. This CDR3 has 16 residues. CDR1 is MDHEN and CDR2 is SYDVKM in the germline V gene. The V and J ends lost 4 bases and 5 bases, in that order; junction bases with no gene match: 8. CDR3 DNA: TGTGCCAGCAGTTCGATTTCCGGGACAGATAATTCACCCCTCCACTTT. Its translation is CASSSISGTDNSPLHF.

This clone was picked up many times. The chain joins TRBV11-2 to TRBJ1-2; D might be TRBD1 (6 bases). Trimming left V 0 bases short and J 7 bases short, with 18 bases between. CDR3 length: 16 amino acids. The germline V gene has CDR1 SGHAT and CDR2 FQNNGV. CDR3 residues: CASSLDRPGDSGGYTF. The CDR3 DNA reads TGTGCCAGCAGCTTAGATAGGCCAGGGGATTCGGGTGGCTACACCTTC.

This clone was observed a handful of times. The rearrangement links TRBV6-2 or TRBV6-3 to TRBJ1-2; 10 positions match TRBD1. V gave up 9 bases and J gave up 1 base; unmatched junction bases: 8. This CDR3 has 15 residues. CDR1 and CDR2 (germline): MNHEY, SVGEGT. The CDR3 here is CASAGTGAINYGYTF. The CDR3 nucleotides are TGTGCCAGTGCCGGGACAGGGGCTATTAACTATGGCTACACCTTC.

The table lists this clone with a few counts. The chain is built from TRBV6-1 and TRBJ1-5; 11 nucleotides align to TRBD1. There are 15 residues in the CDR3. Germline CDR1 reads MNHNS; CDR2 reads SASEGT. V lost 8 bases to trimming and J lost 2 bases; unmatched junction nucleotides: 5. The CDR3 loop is CASGGTGGGNQPQHF. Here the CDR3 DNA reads TGTGCCAGCGGAGGGACAGGGGGAGGCAATCAGCCCCAGCATTTT.

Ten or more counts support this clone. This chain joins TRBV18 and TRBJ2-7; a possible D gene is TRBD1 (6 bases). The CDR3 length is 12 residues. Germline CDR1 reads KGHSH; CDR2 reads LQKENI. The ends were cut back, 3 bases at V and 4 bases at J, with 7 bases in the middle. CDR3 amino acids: CASSPDRYEQYF. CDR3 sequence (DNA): TGTGCCAGCTCACCGGACAGATACGAGCAGTACTTC. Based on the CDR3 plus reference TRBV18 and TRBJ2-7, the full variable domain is NAGVMQNPRHLVRRRGQEARLRCSPMKGHSHVYWYRQLPEEGLKFMVYLQKENIIDESGMPKERFSAEFPKEGPSILRIQQVVRGDSAAYFCASSPDRYEQYFGPGTRLTVT.

The CDR3 sequence is CSARTSGLSQYF. In nucleotides, the CDR3 is TGCAGTGCCCGGACTAGCGGGCTATCCCAGTACTTC. The chain is built from TRBV20-1 and TRBJ2-5, with 11 bases that match TRBD2. The CDR3 covers 12 residues. V shed 6 bases, J shed 9 bases, and the junction held 6 bases outside the gene matches. Germline CDR1 and CDR2: DFQATT and SNEGSKA (reference sequence).

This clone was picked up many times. CDR3 in amino acids: CASSAHDGFSYEQYF. CDR3 DNA sequence: TGCGCCAGCAGCGCACACGACGGTTTCTCCTACGAGCAGTACTTC. V and J are TRBV10-2 and TRBJ2-7, with no clear D. This CDR3 is 15 amino acids long. V gave up 6 bases and J gave up 0 bases, with 15 bases separating them. CDR1 is WSHSY, CDR2 SAAADI, per germline.

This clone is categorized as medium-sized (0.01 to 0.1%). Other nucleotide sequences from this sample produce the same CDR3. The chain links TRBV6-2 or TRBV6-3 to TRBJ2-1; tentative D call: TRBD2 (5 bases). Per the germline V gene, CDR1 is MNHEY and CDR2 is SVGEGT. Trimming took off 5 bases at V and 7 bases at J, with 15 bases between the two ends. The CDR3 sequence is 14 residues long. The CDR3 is CASSPTTIRNEQFF. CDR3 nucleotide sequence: TGTGCCAGCAGTCCTACGACTATCCGGAATGAGCAGTTCTTC.

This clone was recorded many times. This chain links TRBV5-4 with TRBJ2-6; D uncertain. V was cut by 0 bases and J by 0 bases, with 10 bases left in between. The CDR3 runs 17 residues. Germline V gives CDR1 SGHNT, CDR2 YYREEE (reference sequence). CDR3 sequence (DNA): TGTGCCAGCAGCTTGGAAGGGTCCCACTCTGGGGCCAACGTCCTGACTTTC. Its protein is CASSLEGSHSGANVLTF.

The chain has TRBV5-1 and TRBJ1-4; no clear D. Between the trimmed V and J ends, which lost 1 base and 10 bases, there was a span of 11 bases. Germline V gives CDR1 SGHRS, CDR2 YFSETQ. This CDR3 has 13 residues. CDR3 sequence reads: CASSLSFRGKLFF. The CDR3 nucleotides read TGCGCCAGCAGCTTGTCTTTTCGGGGAAAACTGTTTTTT. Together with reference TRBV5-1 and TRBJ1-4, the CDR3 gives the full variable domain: KAGVTQTPRYLIKTRGQQVTLSCSPISGHRSVSWYQQTPGQGLQFLFEYFSETQRNKGNFPGRFSGRQFSNSRSEMNVSTLELGDSALYLCASSLSFRGKLFFGSGTQLSVL.

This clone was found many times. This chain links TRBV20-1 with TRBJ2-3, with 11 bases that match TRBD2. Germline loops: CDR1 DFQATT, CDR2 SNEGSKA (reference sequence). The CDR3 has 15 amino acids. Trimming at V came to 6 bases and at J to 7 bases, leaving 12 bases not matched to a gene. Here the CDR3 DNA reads TGCAGTGCCCAAAGGGCTAGCGGGGGGTGGAATACGCAGTATTTT. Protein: CSAQRASGGWNTQYF.

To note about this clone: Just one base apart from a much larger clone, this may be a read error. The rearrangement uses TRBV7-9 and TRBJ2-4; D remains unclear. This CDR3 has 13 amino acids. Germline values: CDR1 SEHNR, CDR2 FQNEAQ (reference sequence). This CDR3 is CASSSIAGNIQCF. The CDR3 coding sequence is TGTGCCAGCAGCTCAATAGCTGGAAACATTCAGTGCTTC.

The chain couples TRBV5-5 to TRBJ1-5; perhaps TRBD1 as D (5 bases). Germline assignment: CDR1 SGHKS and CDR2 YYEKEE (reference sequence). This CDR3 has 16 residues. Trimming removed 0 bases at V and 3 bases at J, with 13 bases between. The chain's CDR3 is CASSLVGGDNNQPQHF. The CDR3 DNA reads TGTGCCAGCAGCTTGGTCGGGGGAGACAACAATCAGCCCCAGCATTTT.

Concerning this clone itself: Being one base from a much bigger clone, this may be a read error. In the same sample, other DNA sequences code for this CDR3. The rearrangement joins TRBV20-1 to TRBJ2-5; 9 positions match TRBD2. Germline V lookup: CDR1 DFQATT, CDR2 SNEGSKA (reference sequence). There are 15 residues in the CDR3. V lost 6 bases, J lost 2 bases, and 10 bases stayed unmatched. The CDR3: CSARRLADQQETQYF. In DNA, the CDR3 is TGCAGTGCCCGAAGACTAGCGGATCAGCAAGAGACCCAGTACTTC.

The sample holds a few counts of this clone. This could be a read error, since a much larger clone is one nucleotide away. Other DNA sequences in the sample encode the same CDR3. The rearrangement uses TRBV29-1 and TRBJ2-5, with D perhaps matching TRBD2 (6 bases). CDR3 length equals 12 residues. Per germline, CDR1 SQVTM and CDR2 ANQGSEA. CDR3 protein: CSVVIREKTQYF. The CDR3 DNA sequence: TGTAGCGTTGTCATCCGGGAGAAGACCCAGTACTTC.

The CDR3 nucleotides are TGTGCCAGCAGCCCCTCCTTGGACACCCTCAACTACGAGCAGTACTTC. Its translation is CASSPSLDTLNYEQYF. V is TRBV6-1 and J is TRBJ2-7; D is perhaps TRBD1 (5 bases). Between the trimmed V and J ends, which lost 6 bases and 3 bases, there was a span of 21 bases. This CDR3 contains 16 residues. The germline V gene has CDR1 MNHNS and CDR2 SASEGT.

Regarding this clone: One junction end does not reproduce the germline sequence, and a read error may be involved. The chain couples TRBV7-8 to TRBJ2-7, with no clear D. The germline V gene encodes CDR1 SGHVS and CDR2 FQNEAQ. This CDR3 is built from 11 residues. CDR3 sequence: CASSLNYEQYF. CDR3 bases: TGTGCCAGCAGCTTAAATTACGAACAGTACTTC.

The CDR3 spells CASSPRTDTQYF. CDR3 DNA sequence: TGTGCCAGCAGTCCCCGCACAGATACGCAGTATTTT. The chain joins TRBV6-1 to TRBJ2-3; the D is unclear. Trimming stripped 5 bases from V and 1 base from J, with 4 bases between. Germline CDR1 reads MNHNS; CDR2 reads SASEGT. The CDR3 extends over 12 amino acids.

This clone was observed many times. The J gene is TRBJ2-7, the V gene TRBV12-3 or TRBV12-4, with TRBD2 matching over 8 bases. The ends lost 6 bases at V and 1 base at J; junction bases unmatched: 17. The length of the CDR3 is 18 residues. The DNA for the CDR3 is TGTGCCAGCAGCCCAGCCCCCCTACTAGCGGAGGAATCCTACGAGCAGTACTTC. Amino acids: CASSPAPLLAEESYEQYF.

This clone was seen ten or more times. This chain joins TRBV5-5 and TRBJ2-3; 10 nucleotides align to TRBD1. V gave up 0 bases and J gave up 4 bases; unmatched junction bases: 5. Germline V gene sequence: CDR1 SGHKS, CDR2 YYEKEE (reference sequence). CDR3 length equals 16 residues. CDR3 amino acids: CASSLAGQGSADTQYF. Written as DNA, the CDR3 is TGTGCCAGCAGCTTGGCGGGACAGGGGTCCGCAGATACGCAGTATTTT.

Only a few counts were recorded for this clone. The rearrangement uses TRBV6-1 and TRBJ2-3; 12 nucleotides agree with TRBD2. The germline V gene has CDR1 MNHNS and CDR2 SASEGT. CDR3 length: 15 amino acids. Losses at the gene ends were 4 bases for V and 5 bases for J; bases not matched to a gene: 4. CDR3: CASSATSGGVDTQYF. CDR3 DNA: TGTGCCAGCAGTGCGACTAGCGGGGGAGTAGATACGCAGTATTTT.

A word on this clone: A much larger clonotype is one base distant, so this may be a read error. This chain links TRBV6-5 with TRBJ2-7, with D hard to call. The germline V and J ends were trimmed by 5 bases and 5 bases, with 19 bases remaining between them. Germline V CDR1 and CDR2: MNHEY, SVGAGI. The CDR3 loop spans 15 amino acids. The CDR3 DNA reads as TGTGCCAGCAGTCACGACGGATGCCCCCTAGACGAGCAGTACTTC. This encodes CASSHDGCPLDEQYF.

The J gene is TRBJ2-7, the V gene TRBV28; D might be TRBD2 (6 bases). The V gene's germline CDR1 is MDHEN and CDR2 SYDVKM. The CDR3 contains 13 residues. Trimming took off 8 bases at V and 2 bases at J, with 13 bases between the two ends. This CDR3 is CASVLEGTYEQYF. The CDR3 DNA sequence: TGTGCCAGCGTTTTGGAGGGAACCTACGAGCAGTACTTC.

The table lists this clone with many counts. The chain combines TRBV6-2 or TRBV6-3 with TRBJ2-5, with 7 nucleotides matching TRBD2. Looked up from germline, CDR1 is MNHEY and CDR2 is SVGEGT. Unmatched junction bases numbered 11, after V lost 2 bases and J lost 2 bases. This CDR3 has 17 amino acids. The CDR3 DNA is TGTGCCAGCAGTTACGGGTTTAGTGGGGGGGGGCAAGAGACCCAGTACTTC. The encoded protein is CASSYGFSGGGQETQYF.

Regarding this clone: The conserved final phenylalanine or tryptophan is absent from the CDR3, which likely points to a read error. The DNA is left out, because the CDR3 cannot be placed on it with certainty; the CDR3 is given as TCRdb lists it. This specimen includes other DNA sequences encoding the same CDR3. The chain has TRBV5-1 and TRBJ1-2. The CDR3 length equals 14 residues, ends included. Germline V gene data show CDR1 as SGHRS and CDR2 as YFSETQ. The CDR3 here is CAGSGGDWNYGHTS.